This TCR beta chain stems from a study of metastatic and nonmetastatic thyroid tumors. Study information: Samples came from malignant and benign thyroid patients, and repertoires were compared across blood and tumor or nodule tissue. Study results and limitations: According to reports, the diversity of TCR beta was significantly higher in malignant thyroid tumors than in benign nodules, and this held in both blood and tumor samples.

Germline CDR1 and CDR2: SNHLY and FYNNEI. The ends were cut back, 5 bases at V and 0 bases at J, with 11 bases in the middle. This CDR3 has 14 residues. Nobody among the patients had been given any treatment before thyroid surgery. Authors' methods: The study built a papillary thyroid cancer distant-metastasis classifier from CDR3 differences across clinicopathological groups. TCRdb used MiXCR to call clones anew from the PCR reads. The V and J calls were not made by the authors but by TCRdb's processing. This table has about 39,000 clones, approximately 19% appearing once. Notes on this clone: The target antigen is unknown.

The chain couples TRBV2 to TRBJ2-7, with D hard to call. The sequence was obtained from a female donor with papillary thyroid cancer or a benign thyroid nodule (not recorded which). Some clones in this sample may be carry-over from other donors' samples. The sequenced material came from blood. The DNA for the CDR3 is TGTGCCAGCAGTCTCAACGGCTTCTCCTACGAGCAGTACTTC. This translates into CASSLNGFSYEQYF.